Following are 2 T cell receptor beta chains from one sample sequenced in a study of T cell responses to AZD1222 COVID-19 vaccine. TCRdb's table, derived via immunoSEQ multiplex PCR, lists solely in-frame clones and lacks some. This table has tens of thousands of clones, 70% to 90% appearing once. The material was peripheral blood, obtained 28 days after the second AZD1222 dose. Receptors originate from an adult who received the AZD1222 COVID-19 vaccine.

CDR3 sequence (DNA): TGTGCCAGCAGCCAAGGTCTCGCGGGGGGGCTAGGAGCCAAAAACATTCAGTACTTC. The encoded protein is CASSQGLAGGLGAKNIQYF. This sequence joins TRBV3-1 (or the pseudogene TRBV3-2) and TRBJ2-4, with TRBD2 matching over 9 bases. CDR1 and CDR2 from the germline V gene are LGHDT and YNNKEL (reference sequence). V shed 1 base and J 0 bases; nucleotides not matched to a gene: 10. CDR3 length: 19 amino acids.

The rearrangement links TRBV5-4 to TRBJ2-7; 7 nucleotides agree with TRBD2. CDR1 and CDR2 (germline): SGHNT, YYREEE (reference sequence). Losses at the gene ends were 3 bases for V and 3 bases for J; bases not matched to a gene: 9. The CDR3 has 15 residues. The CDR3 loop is CASSSFGAGYYEQYF. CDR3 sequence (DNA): TGTGCCAGCAGCTCCTTCGGAGCGGGGTACTACGAGCAGTACTTC.